This T cell receptor (beta chain) came from a study of blood T cell repertoires in COVID-19. Turning to the study itself: Both acute and convalescent COVID-19 samples were obtained from the United States, Italy and Spain. PBMCs, B-cell-depleted T cells, or T cells provided the cDNA or gDNA that made up the material.

Trimming left V 8 bases short and J 0 bases short, with 14 bases between. The V gene's germline CDR1 is LGHDT and CDR2 YNNKEL (reference sequence). The CDR3 is 15 amino acids. Original processing methods: Cell counts per sample came from amplifying reference gene primers. Sequenced by immunoSEQ multiplex PCR; TCRdb stores in-frame clones only, minus some. Clone size and V and J calls were adopted from that table, with D and trimming inferred from the DNA. The repertoire includes 250,000 to 350,000 clones, about nine tenths of them detected once, and approximately 13% sits in the top ten. The source is a woman aged 55-69 years with acute or convalescent COVID-19. This rearrangement joins TRBV3-1 (or the pseudogene TRBV3-2) to TRBJ2-1; no definite D call. The specimen was peripheral blood. In nucleotides, the CDR3 is TGTGCCAGCGGCCGAAGGAGTAGCTCCTACAATGAGCAGTTCTTC. Translation gives CASGRRSSSYNEQFF.